The source of this TCR beta chain is a study of CD8 T cells in ankylosing spondylitis. Whole-study results and caveats: Disease-associated clones were CD8+ and fairly uncommon in peripheral blood. Disease-linked clones reportedly concentrated significantly in matched ankylosing spondylitis synovial fluid. Ankylosing spondylitis blood seemed to carry a telltale TCR beta motif made of under ten highly homologous variants. Both synovial fluid and blood in reactive arthritis had previously been reported to carry some motif variants.

The ends were cut back, 6 bases at V and 8 bases at J, with 11 bases in the middle. The CDR3 extends over 12 amino acids. Library preparation for TCR beta used quantitative 5'-RACE with molecular barcodes. A single record per CDR3 protein comes from TCRdb applying MiXCR to the 5' RACE reads. The repertoire holds around 890,000 distinct CDR3 sequences, approximately 12% seen once, with under 0.6% in the top ten. This clonotype was counted between two and nine times. Its antigen is undetermined. The chain employs TRBV12-3 or TRBV12-4 and TRBJ2-1, with D possibly TRBD1 on 6 matching bases. The sample comprised blood, either unsorted or a sorted T cell fraction (not recorded which). The TCR originated in a male donor with ankylosing spondylitis. The CDR3 sequence is CASRPNRDEQFF. The CDR3 nucleotides are TGTGCCAGCAGACCTAACAGGGATGAGCAGTTCTTC.